Listed below are T cell receptor beta chains from one sample, sequenced in a study of blood T cell repertoires in COVID-19. Libraries were prepared by immunoSEQ multiplex PCR; TCRdb keeps only in-frame clonotypes and omits some of them. The repertoire holds 150,000 to 200,000 clones, with roughly nine tenths as singletons. The sample was peripheral blood. The source is a man aged 18-30 years who had recovered from COVID-19. CDR3s include the opening cysteine and the closing phenylalanine or tryptophan. Each record gives: clone size, J gene, V gene, D gene, CDR3 protein, CDR3 DNA. D genes are given only for firm matches. Clone size is given for some rows only: seen once, a few or many times, or a class if the clone is expanded.

. | TRBJ1-2 | TRBV19 | TRBD1 | CASNAGQGANYGYTF | TGTGCCAGTAACGCCGGACAGGGAGCTAACTATGGCTACACCTTC
. | TRBJ1-1 | TRBV5-4 | TRBD1 | CASRGGQGNTEAFF | TGTGCCAGCAGGGGGGGACAGGGAAACACTGAAGCTTTCTTT
. | TRBJ1-5 | TRBV7-6 | . | CASSLERNQPQHF | TGTGCCAGCAGCTTAGAGAGGAACCAGCCCCAGCATTTT
. | TRBJ2-1 | TRBV11-2 | TRBD2 | CASSLVLAGGPEQFF | TGTGCCAGCAGCTTAGTTTTAGCGGGAGGACCTGAGCAGTTCTTC
few | TRBJ1-5 | TRBV6-6 | . | CATNTGNSNQPQHF | TGTGCCACCAATACAGGGAATAGCAATCAGCCCCAGCATTTT
once | TRBJ2-7 | TRBV4-1 | . | CASSQEKRSSYEQYF | TGCGCCAGCAGCCAAGAGAAGCGGTCGTCCTACGAGCAGTACTTC
. | TRBJ2-1 | TRBV7-2 | TRBD2 | CASSPTVAGEQFF | TGTGCCAGCAGCCCAACAGTAGCGGGGGAGCAGTTCTTC
. | TRBJ1-2 | TRBV9 | . | CASSVGTVYPNYGYTF | TGTGCCAGCAGCGTAGGGACAGTTTACCCTAACTATGGCTACACCTTC
once | TRBJ2-7 | TRBV13 | TRBD2 | CASSFGLAGAQDEQYF | TGTGCCAGCAGCTTCGGACTAGCGGGAGCACAGGACGAGCAGTACTTC
. | TRBJ2-2 | TRBV5-1 | TRBD1 | CASRTGTGETGELFF | TGCGCCAGCAGGACCGGGACAGGGGAAACCGGGGAGCTGTTTTTT
. | TRBJ1-1 | TRBV27 | . | CASSLGLNTEAFF | TGTGCCAGCAGTTTGGGCCTGAACACTGAAGCTTTCTTT
. | TRBJ1-6 | TRBV6-2/TRBV6-3 | . | CASSYNMIGSPLHF | TGTGCCAGCAGTTACAACATGATTGGTTCACCCCTCCACTTT
. | TRBJ2-6 | TRBV6-2/TRBV6-3 | TRBD1 | CASSPHQGQGAGANVLTF | TGTGCCAGCAGTCCCCATCAGGGACAGGGGGCTGGGGCCAACGTCCTGACTTTC
. | TRBJ2-1 | TRBV27 | . | CASSKEGEKGYNEQFF | TGTGCCAGCAGCAAAGAGGGGGAAAAGGGGTACAATGAGCAGTTCTTC
. | TRBJ2-2 | TRBV9 | . | CASSVGDSGTGELFF | TGTGCCAGCAGCGTAGGTGATAGCGGCACCGGGGAGCTGTTTTTT
. | TRBJ2-2 | TRBV13 | TRBD2 | CASSHALAEHGELFF | TGTGCCAGCAGCCACGCCCTAGCGGAGCACGGGGAGCTGTTTTTT
. | TRBJ2-1 | TRBV5-8 | . | CASSLNRAPYNEQFF | TGTGCCAGCAGCTTGAACAGGGCGCCATACAATGAGCAGTTCTTC
. | TRBJ1-1 | TRBV15 | . | CATSRVRTLSMNTEAFF | TGTGCCACCAGCAGAGTCCGGACTCTCAGCATGAACACTGAAGCTTTCTTT
. | TRBJ2-7 | TRBV5-6 | TRBD1 | CASSLWDRGESYEQYF | TGTGCCAGCAGCTTATGGGACAGGGGGGAATCCTACGAGCAGTACTTC
medium-sized | TRBJ2-1 | TRBV9 | TRBD2 | CASSVGASGRNEQFF | TGTGCCAGCAGCGTAGGTGCTAGCGGGAGGAATGAGCAGTTCTTC
. | TRBJ2-5 | TRBV6-5 | TRBD1 | CASSNSGGETQYF | TGTGCCAGCAGCAACTCAGGGGGAGAGACCCAGTACTTC
. | TRBJ1-2 | TRBV20-1 | . | CSASVDTSYGYTF | TGCAGTGCTAGTGTGGACACTTCTTATGGCTACACCTTC
. | TRBJ2-3 | TRBV3-1/TRBV3-2 | TRBD2 | CASSQGAGVGDTQYF | TGTGCCAGCAGCCAAGGGGCGGGAGTGGGAGATACGCAGTATTTT
once | TRBJ2-3 | TRBV23-1 | . | CASSQSGPGTDTQYF | TGCGCCAGCAGTCAATCAGGGCCGGGGACAGATACGCAGTATTTT
. | TRBJ1-2 | TRBV11-1 | . | CASSPRRGDYGYTF | TGTGCCAGCAGCCCCCGGCGCGGGGATTATGGCTACACCTTC
. | TRBJ1-1 | TRBV28 | . | CASTQQNWGVRTEAFF | TGTGCCAGCACTCAGCAAAATTGGGGCGTTCGAACTGAAGCTTTCTTT
. | TRBJ1-6 | TRBV3-1/TRBV3-2 | TRBD1 | CASSREETGVNSPLHF | TGTGCCAGCAGCCGAGAAGAGACAGGGGTCAATTCACCCCTCCACTTT
. | TRBJ2-3 | TRBV24-1 | . | CATSDLGATDTQYF | TGTGCCACCAGTGATCTCGGAGCCACAGATACGCAGTATTTT
. | TRBJ2-5 | TRBV9 | . | CASSSNSFSETQYF | TGTGCCAGCAGCTCCAATAGCTTTTCGGAGACCCAGTACTTC
. | TRBJ1-2 | TRBV18 | . | CASSPNEVYGYTF | TGTGCCAGCTCCCCTAACGAGGTATATGGCTACACCTTC
. | TRBJ2-7 | TRBV5-1 | . | CASSITGAPYEQYF | TGCGCCAGCAGCATTACGGGAGCTCCTTACGAGCAGTACTTC
few | TRBJ1-2 | TRBV6-1 | . | CASSEGSTDSGYGYTF | TGTGCCAGCAGTGAAGGGAGTACGGACAGCGGCTATGGCTACACCTTC
. | TRBJ2-2 | TRBV5-4 | . | CASSGGAGELFF | TGTGCCAGCAGCGGAGGGGCCGGGGAGCTGTTTTTT
. | TRBJ2-5 | TRBV27 | . | CASSFQGSGTQYF | TGTGCCAGCAGTTTCCAGGGATCAGGGACCCAGTACTTC
. | TRBJ2-7 | TRBV2 | TRBD1 | CASKRDRAYEQYF | TGTGCCAGCAAAAGGGACAGAGCCTACGAGCAGTACTTC
. | TRBJ2-7 | TRBV10-3 | . | CAISETGDGIQYF | TGTGCCATCAGCGAGACAGGTGACGGAATACAGTACTTC
. | TRBJ2-7 | TRBV24-1 | TRBD2 | CATSDLASGRLSF | TGTGCCACCAGTGATTTAGCCAGCGGGAGGTTATCCTTC
. | TRBJ1-2 | TRBV7-2 | . | CASSSLGFGVGYTF | TGTGCCAGCAGCTCCCTCGGCTTCGGAGTCGGCTACACCTTC